This TCR beta chain was found in a study of T cell responses to AZD1222 COVID-19 vaccine. This clone has a handful of counts. Only in-frame clones appear in the TCRdb table, and some are missing; sequencing was by immunoSEQ multiplex PCR. The sample yields 100,000 to 150,000 clones, about 89% seen once. Germline assignment: CDR1 LGHDT and CDR2 YNNKEL (reference sequence). CDR3 length equals 16 residues. Trimming pared 4 bases from V and 1 base from J, leaving 16 bases between. The specimen was peripheral blood, collected on day 0 of AZD1222 vaccination. V and J are TRBV3-1 (or the pseudogene TRBV3-2) and TRBJ1-1, with D tentatively TRBD1 (5 bases). The clonotype was recovered from an adult in good health. The CDR3: CASSLSGGRKNTEAFF. DNA for the CDR3: TGTGCCAGCAGCCTCTCTGGGGGTCGGAAGAACACTGAAGCTTTCTTT.